This TCR beta chain was profiled in a study of Ad26.COV2.S vaccination and SARS-CoV-2 variants. The overall study: Ad26.COV2.S was injected intramuscularly once or twice, 56 days apart.

The V gene's germline CDR1 is SGHAT and CDR2 FQNNGV. This CDR3 spans 16 amino acids. Trimming stripped 2 bases from V and 5 bases from J, with 18 bases between. Produced via immunoSEQ multiplex PCR; TCRdb's table is partial and in-frame only. The sample has about 370,000 clones; about 85% are singletons. Treatment specified: some 19 received Ad26.COV2.S at low or high dose, single or two shots; 5 received placebo; per-sample allocation not given. On day 63 after the first injection, vaccine and placebo recipients gave samples. SARS-CoV-2 spike from the Wuhan strain was encoded by the vaccine, an Ad26 vector.

The chain combines TRBV11-2 with TRBJ2-5; the D gene is possibly TRBD2 (6 bases). The sequenced sample was peripheral blood, obtained in a trial of Ad26.COV2.S vaccine versus placebo. The receptor comes from a person between 18 and 65 years old who received the Ad26.COV2.S COVID-19 vaccine or a placebo. The CDR3 DNA follows: TGTGCCAGCAGCTTATCGATAGAGGGGAGGCGGGAGACCCAGTACTTC. Translating gives CASSLSIEGRRETQYF.